This TCR beta chain was sequenced for a study of T cell changes during pregnancy in multiple sclerosis. Sequencing was performed with immunoSEQ multiplex PCR; in TCRdb, only in-frame clones are kept and a portion is missing. The repertoire includes tens of thousands of clones, less than 95% of them detected once, and around 2.1% sits in the top ten. The length of the CDR3 is 14 residues. Germline V CDR1 and CDR2: LNHDA, SQIVND (reference sequence). Trimming pared 6 bases from V and 6 bases from J, leaving 15 bases between. The sequencing here drew on peripheral blood, taken in the first trimester of pregnancy. This TCR derives from a female donor in good health, enrolled as a control in a pregnancy study. The V gene is TRBV19, the J gene TRBJ2-1; a weak D match, TRBD2 (6 bases). The CDR3 DNA reads TGTGCCAGTAGCCTGACGGGAGCCAGCAATGAGCAGTTCTTC. Encoded protein: CASSLTGASNEQFF.